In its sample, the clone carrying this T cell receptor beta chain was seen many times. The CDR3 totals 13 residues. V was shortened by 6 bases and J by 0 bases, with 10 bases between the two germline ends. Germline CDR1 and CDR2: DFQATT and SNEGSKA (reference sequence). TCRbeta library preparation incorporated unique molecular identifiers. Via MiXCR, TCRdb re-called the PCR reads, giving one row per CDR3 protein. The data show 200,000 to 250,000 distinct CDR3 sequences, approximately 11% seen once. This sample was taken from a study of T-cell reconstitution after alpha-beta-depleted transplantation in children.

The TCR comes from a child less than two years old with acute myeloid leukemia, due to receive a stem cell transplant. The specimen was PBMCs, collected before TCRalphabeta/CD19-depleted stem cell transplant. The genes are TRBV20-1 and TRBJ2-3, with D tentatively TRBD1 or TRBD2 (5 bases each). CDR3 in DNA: TGCAGTGCCGAGGGACGGAGCACAGATACGCAGTATTTT. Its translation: CSAEGRSTDTQYF.